These 4 T cell receptor beta chains share one sample of origin, sequenced in a study of radiation and T cells in renal cell carcinoma. Time point here: blood 2 weeks post-SBRT. Treatment in this sample: 15 Gy SBRT to primary tumor, nephrectomy 4 weeks later. Produced via immunoSEQ multiplex PCR; TCRdb's table is partial and in-frame only. The profile covers 150,000 to 160,000 clones, with 80% to 90% appearing a single time and over 10% taken by the ten largest. The sample here was blood, taken from a patient whose treatment included radiotherapy and nephrectomy. These receptors were taken from a woman in her forties or fifties with renal cell carcinoma.

V gene TRBV6-1 combines with J gene TRBJ1-2, with 7 nucleotides matching TRBD1. Trimming took 6 bases from V and 0 from J; bases not matched to a gene: 7. This CDR3 spans 15 amino acids. CDR1 and CDR2 (germline): MNHNS, SASEGT. In nucleotides, the CDR3 is TGTGCCAGCAGCATCGGGACAGCAACTAACTATGGCTACACCTTC. This gives the protein CASSIGTATNYGYTF.

This clone appeared once. Its ends do not fully match the called genes, so a read error is possible. This chain connects TRBV7-7 to TRBJ2-5, with D tentatively TRBD2 (5 bases). The CDR3 consists of 15 residues. Per the germline V gene, CDR1 is SSHAT and CDR2 is FNYEAQ (reference sequence). CDR3 sequence (DNA): TGTGCTAGCAGTCCGGTGGGGAAGAGGGAAGAGACCCAGTACTTC. It translates to CASSPVGKREETQYF.

V and J are TRBV5-3 and TRBJ2-1, with TRBD1 matching 10 bases. TRBV5-3 is an ORF; its function is uncertain. After removal of 0 bases from V and 8 bases from J, the junction contained 2 bases not matched to a gene. The CDR3 extends over 14 amino acids. The CDR3 reads CARSLAGTGDEQFF. CDR3 DNA sequence: TGTGCCAGAAGCTTGGCCGGGACAGGGGATGAGCAGTTCTTC.

The chain employs TRBV19 and TRBJ1-2; 7 positions match TRBD1. The CDR3 has 14 amino acids. Germline loops: CDR1 LNHDA, CDR2 SQIVND (reference sequence). The V gene end was trimmed by 5 bases and the J gene end by 3 bases; junction bases not matched to a gene: 6. Written as DNA, the CDR3 is TGTGCCAGTAGTTTACAGGGGCTCGACTATGGCTACACCTTC. Protein: CASSLQGLDYGYTF.